The rows below give T cell receptor beta chains drawn from one sample of a study of vaccination and CD4 T cells after COVID-19. A single record per CDR3 protein comes from TCRdb applying MiXCR to the PCR reads. The sample has approximately 24,000 distinct CDR3 sequences; 67% are singletons. These TCRs are of unknown antigen specificity. The starting material was CD4+ T cells from blood, cultured in vitro, obtained after SARS-CoV-2 vaccination. The receptors here all came from a human donor who received a COVID-19 vaccine. CDR3s include the opening cysteine and the closing phenylalanine or tryptophan. D genes are given only for firm matches. The size field is filled for only some rows; it gives once, few, many or a size class.

J gene: TRBJ2-4
D gene: .
V gene: TRBV29-1
clone size: .
CDR3 protein: CSVVTGQLNIQYF
CDR3 DNA: TGCAGCGTGGTAACAGGACAGTTAAACATTCAGTACTTC

J gene: TRBJ1-2
D gene: .
V gene: TRBV19
clone size: .
CDR3 protein: CASSIRTQSSYGYTF
CDR3 DNA: TGTGCCAGTAGTATCAGGACACAATCCAGCTATGGCTACACCTTC

J gene: TRBJ1-2
D gene: TRBD1
V gene: TRBV7-2
clone size: .
CDR3 protein: CASSPPTGGRYGYTF
CDR3 DNA: TGTGCCAGCAGCCCTCCGACAGGGGGACGCTATGGCTACACCTTC

J gene: TRBJ1-5
D gene: .
V gene: TRBV24-1
clone size: .
CDR3 protein: CATSEQTGNQPQHF
CDR3 DNA: TGTGCCACCAGTGAACAAACAGGGAATCAGCCCCAGCATTTT

J gene: TRBJ1-2
D gene: TRBD1
V gene: TRBV10-3
clone size: .
CDR3 protein: CAINRQGLGYGYTF
CDR3 DNA: TGTGCCATCAACCGACAGGGTTTAGGGTATGGCTACACCTTC

J gene: TRBJ2-3
D gene: .
V gene: TRBV20-1
clone size: .
CDR3 protein: CSARAGDTQYF
CDR3 DNA: TGCAGTGCTAGAGCGGGGGATACGCAGTATTTT

J gene: TRBJ2-5
D gene: .
V gene: TRBV5-6
clone size: .
CDR3 protein: CASSSKHRMEETQYF
CDR3 DNA: TGTGCCAGCAGCTCAAAACACCGAATGGAGGAGACCCAGTACTTC

J gene: TRBJ1-6
D gene: TRBD1
V gene: TRBV7-8
clone size: few
CDR3 protein: CASSATARGYNSPLHF
CDR3 DNA: TGTGCCAGCAGCGCAACGGCCAGGGGGTATAATTCACCCCTCCACTTT

J gene: TRBJ1-6
D gene: TRBD1
V gene: TRBV20-1
clone size: medium-sized
CDR3 protein: CSARDQGAYSPLHF
CDR3 DNA: TGCAGTGCTAGAGATCAGGGGGCCTACTCACCCCTCCACTTT

J gene: TRBJ1-1
D gene: .
V gene: TRBV30
clone size: .
CDR3 protein: CAWRDYRHTEAFF
CDR3 DNA: TGTGCCTGGAGGGACTACAGGCACACTGAAGCTTTCTTT

J gene: TRBJ1-1
D gene: TRBD1
V gene: TRBV6-1
clone size: few
CDR3 protein: CASTGTAREAFF
CDR3 DNA: TGTGCCAGCACTGGGACAGCCCGTGAAGCTTTCTTT

J gene: TRBJ2-3
D gene: .
V gene: TRBV2
clone size: few
CDR3 protein: CASSEVRGTQYF
CDR3 DNA: TGTGCCAGCAGTGAAGTCAGGGGTACGCAGTATTTT

J gene: TRBJ2-3
D gene: .
V gene: TRBV10-1
clone size: .
CDR3 protein: CASTPGDHGGTQYF
CDR3 DNA: TGCGCCAGCACCCCCGGAGACCACGGGGGTACGCAGTATTTT

J gene: TRBJ2-3
D gene: TRBD2
V gene: TRBV7-8
clone size: .
CDR3 protein: CASSLRHGGAADTQYF
CDR3 DNA: TGTGCCAGCAGCTTAAGACACGGGGGGGCCGCAGATACGCAGTATTTT

J gene: TRBJ1-2
D gene: .
V gene: TRBV2
clone size: .
CDR3 protein: CASRDRAQGYTF
CDR3 DNA: TGTGCCAGCAGGGACCGGGCTCAGGGCTACACCTTC

J gene: TRBJ1-2
D gene: .
V gene: TRBV24-1
clone size: .
CDR3 protein: CATSDAGTHYGYTF
CDR3 DNA: TGTGCCACCTCGGACGCGGGAACTCACTATGGCTACACCTTC

J gene: TRBJ1-2
D gene: .
V gene: TRBV6-5
clone size: .
CDR3 protein: CASSYSGKAYYGYTF
CDR3 DNA: TGTGCCAGCAGTTACTCCGGGAAAGCCTACTATGGCTACACCTTC

J gene: TRBJ1-5
D gene: TRBD1
V gene: TRBV19
clone size: .
CDR3 protein: CASSTPGQGTQPQHF
CDR3 DNA: TGTGCCAGTAGTACACCGGGACAGGGGACTCAGCCCCAGCATTTT

J gene: TRBJ1-2
D gene: TRBD1
V gene: TRBV6-1
clone size: few
CDR3 protein: CASSEFYRGDYGYTF
CDR3 DNA: TGTGCCAGCAGTGAATTCTACAGGGGTGACTATGGCTACACCTTC

J gene: TRBJ1-2
D gene: .
V gene: TRBV10-3
clone size: few
CDR3 protein: CAISEVVRGNYGYTF
CDR3 DNA: TGTGCCATCAGTGAGGTCGTCCGGGGAAACTATGGCTACACCTTC

J gene: TRBJ1-5
D gene: .
V gene: TRBV6-5
clone size: .
CDR3 protein: CASSFGRFSNQPQHF
CDR3 DNA: TGTGCCAGCAGTTTCGGACGGTTTAGCAATCAGCCCCAGCATTTT

J gene: TRBJ2-5
D gene: .
V gene: TRBV7-6
clone size: .
CDR3 protein: CASSNQETQYF
CDR3 DNA: TGTGCCAGCAGCAATCAAGAGACCCAGTACTTC

J gene: TRBJ1-5
D gene: .
V gene: TRBV24-1
clone size: .
CDR3 protein: CATSDPKSYSNQPQHF
CDR3 DNA: TGTGCCACCAGTGACCCGAAGAGCTATAGCAATCAGCCCCAGCATTTT

J gene: TRBJ2-5
D gene: TRBD2
V gene: TRBV11-2
clone size: .
CDR3 protein: CASSSPGLELRETQYF
CDR3 DNA: TGTGCCAGCAGTTCCCCGGGACTAGAGCTGCGAGAGACCCAGTACTTC

J gene: TRBJ1-2
D gene: .
V gene: TRBV9
clone size: .
CDR3 protein: CASSVYTGSRNYGYTF
CDR3 DNA: TGTGCCAGCAGCGTATACACAGGGAGCCGTAACTATGGCTACACCTTC

J gene: TRBJ1-2
D gene: TRBD1
V gene: TRBV20-1
clone size: few
CDR3 protein: CSAPGTGSYGYTF
CDR3 DNA: TGCAGTGCCCCCGGGACAGGGAGTTATGGCTACACCTTC

J gene: TRBJ1-1
D gene: .
V gene: TRBV9
clone size: .
CDR3 protein: CASSVDVRPMNTEAFF
CDR3 DNA: TGTGCCAGCAGCGTAGATGTGAGGCCGATGAACACTGAAGCTTTCTTT

J gene: TRBJ1-1
D gene: .
V gene: TRBV2
clone size: .
CDR3 protein: CASSEQGSRSTEAFF
CDR3 DNA: TGTGCCAGCAGTGAACAGGGGAGCAGGAGCACTGAAGCTTTCTTT

J gene: TRBJ2-3
D gene: .
V gene: TRBV7-6
clone size: .
CDR3 protein: CASSSRALPGADTQYF
CDR3 DNA: TGTGCCAGCAGCTCCCGGGCTCTCCCCGGGGCAGATACGCAGTATTTT

J gene: TRBJ1-2
D gene: .
V gene: TRBV7-8
clone size: .
CDR3 protein: CASSPLPRGLRGNYGYTF
CDR3 DNA: TGTGCCAGCAGCCCTCTTCCCAGGGGTCTCCGGGGTAACTATGGCTACACCTTC